These 13 T cell receptor beta chains were all obtained from the same sample, sequenced in a study of shared clonotypes between healthy human individuals. Sequencing used immunoSEQ multiplex PCR; TCRdb keeps in-frame clones, though not all of them. The repertoire holds some 1.4 million clones, with more than 95% as singletons. Sequences were obtained from naive CD4+ T cells sorted from blood. Documented subset: CD45RA+ positively selected. These receptors all stem from a man aged 25-45 years in good health.

Turning to this clone: The same CDR3 arises from other DNA sequences in this sample as well. V gene TRBV5-1 combines with J gene TRBJ2-7, with 14 bases matching TRBD2. Germline-derived CDR1 and CDR2 are SGHRS and YFSETQ. V lost 8 bases, J lost 0 bases, and 1 base stayed unmatched. CDR3 length equals 14 residues. CDR3 amino acids: CASGTSGSSYEQYF. The CDR3 nucleotides read TGCGCCAGTGGGACTAGCGGGAGCTCCTACGAGCAGTACTTC.

The chain combines TRBV27 with TRBJ2-4; D is perhaps TRBD2 (5 bases). The CDR3 is 17 amino acids. Germline V CDR1 and CDR2: MNHEY, SMNVEV (reference sequence). Between the trimmed V and J ends, which lost 6 bases and 6 bases, there was a span of 24 bases. CDR3 nucleotides: TGTGCCAGCAGCCGAGACTTCGGACGGTTAGGAGGAAACATTCAGTACTTC. This codes for CASSRDFGRLGGNIQYF.

The rearrangement links TRBV6-1 to TRBJ2-4, with D possibly matching TRBD2 (5 bases). V was shortened by 0 bases and J by 1 base, with 16 bases between the two germline ends. Germline V gives CDR1 MNHNS, CDR2 SASEGT. The CDR3 is made up of 18 amino acids. CDR3 coding DNA: TGTGCCAGCAGTGAAGCGCTTGGTCGGAGGTCGGCCAAAAACATTCAGTACTTC. This codes for CASSEALGRRSAKNIQYF.

This clone occurred once. The chain joins TRBV4-2 to TRBJ2-7; 7 nucleotides match TRBD2. The length of the CDR3 is 16 residues. J lost 5 bases, V lost 1 base, and 11 bases had no gene match. In germline, CDR1 is LGHNA, CDR2 YNFKEQ. CDR3 bases: TGTGCCAGCAGCCAAGGCCGAGTCGGGAGGTTCAACGAGCAGTACTTC. Translating gives CASSQGRVGRFNEQYF.

The chain combines TRBV7-6 with TRBJ1-4; D is unclear. The CDR3 loop spans 16 amino acids. The V gene's germline CDR1 is SGHVS and CDR2 FNYEAQ. Trimming stripped 1 base from V and 11 bases from J, with 20 bases between. The CDR3 loop reads CASSLGVTPSLTKLFF. DNA of the CDR3: TGTGCCAGCAGCTTAGGGGTTACACCTTCGCTGACGAAACTGTTTTTT.

V usage is TRBV19 and J usage is TRBJ2-7; 8 positions agree with TRBD1. Germline values: CDR1 LNHDA, CDR2 SQIVND (reference sequence). This CDR3 is built from 15 residues. V lost 3 bases to trimming and J lost 6 bases; unmatched junction nucleotides: 10. CDR3 protein: CASSIRGRVSLEQYF. Here the CDR3 DNA reads TGTGCCAGTAGTATCAGGGGGCGCGTAAGCCTCGAGCAGTACTTC.

This clone was detected once. The J gene is TRBJ2-1, the V gene TRBV5-4; TRBD2 matches 12 bases. This CDR3 comprises 15 residues. Germline CDR1 is SGHNT and CDR2 is YYREEE (reference sequence). The V and J ends lost 4 bases and 6 bases, in that order; junction bases with no gene match: 5. This CDR3 reads CASSLTSGSGNEQFF. The CDR3 nucleotides are TGTGCCAGCAGCCTGACTAGCGGGAGTGGCAATGAGCAGTTCTTC.

The chain recombines TRBV28 with TRBJ1-2; 9 bases match TRBD1. The CDR3 extends over 13 amino acids. Germline CDR1 and CDR2: MDHEN and SYDVKM. J lost 8 bases, V lost 10 bases, and 11 bases had no gene match. CDR3 coding DNA: TGTGCCACCGTCCGGACAGGGGCCGAGGGCTACACCTTC. It codes for CATVRTGAEGYTF.

CDR3 nucleotide sequence: TGTGCCAGCAGCATCCACGGGATCACTGAAGCTTTCTTT. It specifies CASSIHGITEAFF. This chain connects TRBV13 to TRBJ1-1; no clear D. The CDR3 totals 13 residues. V was shortened by 5 bases and J by 4 bases, with 11 bases between the two germline ends. From germline, CDR1 is PRHDT and CDR2 FYEKMQ (reference sequence).

The V call is TRBV5-4, the J call TRBJ1-1; 7 positions match TRBD1. The germline CDR1 and CDR2 sequences are SGHNT and YYREEE (reference sequence). Trimming took 0 bases from V and 1 from J; bases not matched to a gene: 6. The CDR3 has 16 residues. The CDR3 sequence: CASSLATGTPNTEAFF. The DNA of the CDR3 is TGTGCCAGCAGCTTGGCGACAGGGACCCCGAACACTGAAGCTTTCTTT.

Comments on this clone: At one end the junction does not follow the germline gene, possibly because of a read error. Other nucleotide sequences in the sample specify the same CDR3. This sequence joins TRBV25-1 and TRBJ2-5; 11 nucleotides line up with TRBD1. The CDR3 spans 15 residues. Germline V gives CDR1 MGHDK, CDR2 SYGVNS. The CDR3 reads CASSEHGQGAETQYF. The CDR3 nucleotides read TGTGCCAGCAGTGAACACGGACAGGGGGCAGAGACTCAGTACTTC. Full variable domain (missing parts from reference TRBV25-1 and TRBJ2-5): EADIYQTPRYLVIGTGKKITLECSQTMGHDKMYWYQQDPGMELHLIHYSYGVNSTEKGDLSSESTVSRIRTEHFPLTLESARPSHTSQYLCASSEHGQGAETQYFGPGTRLLVL.

V and J are TRBV27 and TRBJ2-7; 7 bases are shared with TRBD1. The CDR3 covers 16 residues. The V gene end was trimmed by 5 bases and the J gene end by 0 bases; junction bases not matched to a gene: 10. Looked up from germline, CDR1 is MNHEY and CDR2 is SMNVEV (reference sequence). CDR3 in DNA: TGTGCCAGCAGTAAAGGCCCGGGACAGAGCTCCTACGAGCAGTACTTC. Translation gives CASSKGPGQSSYEQYF.

The chain combines TRBV19 with TRBJ2-7; TRBD1 is a possible D gene (6 bases). The germline gives CDR1 LNHDA, CDR2 SQIVND (reference sequence). V lost 5 bases and J 2 bases, leaving 10 bases between the germline ends. CDR3 length: 13 residues. Written as DNA, the CDR3 is TGTGCCAGTAGTCTCGGACAGCCCTACGAGCAGTACTTC. Translated, it gives CASSLGQPYEQYF.